The sequence of this T cell receptor beta chain was determined in a study of T cell repertoires in aging, cancer and after chemotherapy. Across the whole study: Pre- and post-chemotherapy samples were paired from glioblastoma patients treated with temozolomide-based therapy. Some 9.4 million TCR reads made up the full dataset.

Multiplex touch-down PCR with TRB-A/B primers amplified rearranged V-D-J TRB sequences. MiXCR was run by TCRdb on the multiplex PCR reads, yielding one entry per CDR3 protein. The sample consists of approximately 3,000 distinct CDR3 sequences, 30% to 45% of them appearing once. Germline loops: CDR1 SGHDT, CDR2 YYEEEE. There are 18 residues in the CDR3. Trimming cost V 3 bases and J 7 bases; bases outside gene matches: 14. Peripheral blood genomic DNA, not sorted cells or RNA, was the template. The specimen sequenced was blood. The clonotype originates from a human donor with a solid tumor. This chain joins TRBV5-6 and TRBJ2-5, with TRBD2 identical over 14 bases. The CDR3 coding sequence is TGTGCCAGCAGCTCTGACCTCGGGACTAGCGGGGGCCGCTGGACCCAGTACTTC. Translation: CASSSDLGTSGGRWTQYF. Together with reference TRBV5-6 and TRBJ2-5, the CDR3 gives the full variable domain: DAGVTQSPTHLIKTRGQQVTLRCSPKSGHDTVSWYQQALGQGPQFIFQYYEEEERQRGNFPDRFSGHQFPNYSSELNVNALLLGDSALYLCASSSDLGTSGGRWTQYFGPGTRLLVL.